The 14 T cell receptor beta chains presented below share a single source sample, sequenced in a study of blood T cell repertoires in COVID-19. The assay was immunoSEQ multiplex PCR, and TCRdb's table has in-frame clones only and misses some. The table lists approximately 72,000 clones, roughly 86% of them singletons. The sample consisted of peripheral blood. These receptors originate from a woman aged 55-70 years with acute or convalescent COVID-19.

This chain uses TRBV30 with TRBJ1-1; D uncertain. The CDR3 length is 13 residues. V was cut by 3 bases and J by 1 base, with 9 bases left in between. Germline CDR1 reads GTSNPN; CDR2 reads SVGIG (reference sequence). CDR3 in amino acids: CAWRLQRNTEAFF. CDR3 in DNA: TGTGCCTGGAGATTACAGAGGAACACTGAAGCTTTCTTT.

Here the CDR3 reads CSVQTSGGAGAYEQYF. The DNA of the CDR3 is TGCAGCGTTCAGACTAGCGGGGGGGCTGGGGCTTACGAGCAGTACTTC. V and J are TRBV29-1 and TRBJ2-7, with 14 bases identical to TRBD2. Germline CDR1 is SQVTM and CDR2 is ANQGSEA. V lost 5 bases to trimming and J lost 4 bases; unmatched junction nucleotides: 10. The CDR3 covers 16 residues.

The CDR3 loop is CASSLGRTGLEQYF. CDR3 DNA sequence: TGTGCCAGCAGCTTAGGTCGGACAGGGCTCGAGCAGTACTTC. The genes are TRBV7-2 and TRBJ2-7; 8 bases line up with TRBD1. In germline, CDR1 is SGHTA, CDR2 FQGNSA. The CDR3 is 14 residues long. Trimming took 1 base from V and 6 from J; bases not matched to a gene: 5.

The rearrangement uses TRBV14 and TRBJ1-6; D is undetermined. Trimming removed 3 bases at V and 7 bases at J, with 10 bases between. Germline V gene lookup returns CDR1 SGHDN and CDR2 FVKESK. The CDR3 has 14 amino acids. The CDR3 loop reads CASSQLAPNSPLHF. The CDR3 region has the DNA TGTGCCAGCAGCCAGTTGGCACCGAATTCACCCCTCCACTTT.

The J gene is TRBJ2-2, the V gene TRBV9, with D perhaps TRBD2 (6 bases). The CDR3 loop spans 13 amino acids. Germline values: CDR1 SGDLS, CDR2 YYNGEE. Deletions cut 4 bases from V and 6 bases from J, with 10 bases between. CDR3 coding DNA: TGTGCCAGCAGCTATAGCGGCGCCGGGGAGCTGTTTTTT. Translating gives CASSYSGAGELFF.

The chain couples TRBV7-8 to TRBJ2-5; 8 bases line up with TRBD1. V shed 6 bases, J shed 5 bases, and the junction held 2 bases outside the gene matches. The germline gives CDR1 SGHVS, CDR2 FQNEAQ. The CDR3 covers 12 residues. DNA for the CDR3: TGTGCCAGCAGGACAGGGGACGAGACCCAGTACTTC. Amino acid sequence: CASRTGDETQYF.

The rearrangement uses TRBV6-5 and TRBJ1-2, with a weak D call TRBD1 (6 bases). The germline V and J ends were trimmed by 6 bases and 8 bases, with 16 bases remaining between them. There are 13 residues in the CDR3. Per the germline V gene, CDR1 is MNHEY and CDR2 is SVGAGI. In DNA form, the CDR3 reads TGTGCCAGCAGCCGGACAGTATCGTCCGGCTACACCTTC. Residues: CASSRTVSSGYTF.

The gene calls are TRBV5-8 and TRBJ2-6; 10 nucleotides agree with TRBD1. From germline, CDR1 is SGHTS and CDR2 YDEGEE. V dropped 0 bases and J dropped 0; count of bases not matched to a gene: 6. CDR3 length: 19 amino acids. CDR3 sequence reads: CASSLVLWDRGSGANVLTF. DNA for the CDR3: TGTGCCAGCAGCTTGGTTCTGTGGGACAGGGGCTCTGGGGCCAACGTCCTGACTTTC.

This chain joins TRBV3-1 (or the pseudogene TRBV3-2) and TRBJ2-7; 9 bases agree with TRBD2. The CDR3 runs 14 residues. Germline CDR1 reads LGHDT; CDR2 reads YNNKEL (reference sequence). After removal of 3 bases from V and 7 bases from J, the junction contained 7 bases not matched to a gene. For the CDR3, the DNA is TGTGCCAGCAGCCACAGGGCAAGCGGGGGGGAGCAGTACTTC. Its translation is CASSHRASGGEQYF.

Points on this clone: The junction and the germline gene differ at one end; a read error may be behind it. The rearrangement uses TRBV11-2 and TRBJ1-1; 9 nucleotides line up with TRBD1. The CDR3 length is 15 residues. CDR1 SGHAT and CDR2 FQNNGV come from the germline V gene. CDR3 in amino acids: CASSLRIGTGGEACF. CDR3 DNA sequence: TGTGCCAGCAGCTTAAGGATAGGAACAGGGGGCGAGGCTTGCTTT.

V usage is TRBV7-3 and J usage is TRBJ2-1; weak D call: TRBD1 (8 bases). The germline V gene encodes CDR1 SGHTA and CDR2 FQGTGA. This CDR3 is 13 amino acids long. V shed 3 bases and J shed 10 bases, with 13 bases lying between them. Written as DNA, the CDR3 is TGTGCCAGCAGCTTTACAGGGGGGGTAGAGCAGTTCTTC. Protein: CASSFTGGVEQFF. Complete variable domain (other parts from reference TRBV7-3 and TRBJ2-1): GAGVSQTPSNKVTEKGKYVELRCDPISGHTALYWYRQSLGQGPEFLIYFQGTGAADDSGLPNDRFFAVRPEGSVSTLKIQRTERGDSAVYLCASSFTGGVEQFFGPGTRLTVL.

The chain combines TRBV5-4 with TRBJ1-1, with D possibly being TRBD1 (6 bases). CDR3 size: 15 residues. Looked up from germline, CDR1 is SGHNT and CDR2 is YYREEE (reference sequence). The V and J ends lost 5 bases and 2 bases respectively, with 16 bases between them. CDR3 loop: CASSPTLGANTEAFF. CDR3 bases: TGTGCCAGCAGTCCAACCCTGGGGGCTAACACTGAAGCTTTCTTT.

The chain recombines TRBV12-5 with TRBJ2-3; 14 bases fit TRBD2. The germline CDR1 and CDR2 sequences are LGHNT and FRNRAP. V lost 6 bases, J lost 6 bases, and 8 bases stayed unmatched. The CDR3 extends over 16 amino acids. The CDR3 region is CASGPGLAGGPDTQYF. In DNA form, the CDR3 reads TGTGCTAGTGGCCCCGGACTAGCGGGGGGCCCGGATACGCAGTATTTT.

The V and J genes are TRBV28 and TRBJ2-3, with D tentatively TRBD2 (6 bases). Deletions cut 0 bases from V and 0 bases from J, with 7 bases between. From germline, CDR1 is MDHEN and CDR2 SYDVKM. The length of the CDR3 is 15 residues. The CDR3 nucleotides are TGTGCCAGCAGTTTATGGGGGACTAGCACAGATACGCAGTATTTT. Translation gives CASSLWGTSTDTQYF.